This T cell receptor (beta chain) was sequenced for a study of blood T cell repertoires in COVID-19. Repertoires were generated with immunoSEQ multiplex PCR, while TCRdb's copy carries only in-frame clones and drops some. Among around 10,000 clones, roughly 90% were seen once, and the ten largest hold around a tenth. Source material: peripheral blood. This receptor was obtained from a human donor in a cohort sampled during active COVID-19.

CDR3 sequence (DNA): TGTGCCAGCAGTGACGGGTTCGGGAGGAACACTGAAGCTTTCTTT. Its translation: CASSDGFGRNTEAFF. The chain links TRBV25-1 to TRBJ1-1; D is unresolved. Germline V gene lookup returns CDR1 MGHDK and CDR2 SYGVNS. V lost 3 bases and J 1 base, leaving 12 bases between the germline ends. The CDR3 runs to 15 residues.